Here is one T cell receptor beta chain with its context. Original analysis: Scientists estimated how many nucleated cells there were by amplifying reference gene primers. TCRdb keeps only in-frame clones here, not all; method: immunoSEQ multiplex PCR. Clone size and V and J calls were adopted from that table, with D and trimming inferred from the DNA. Seen here are some 110,000 clones, around 80% observed once, and the top ten hold 7.5%. The sample is drawn from a study of blood T cell repertoires in COVID-19. At the level of the study: Collection of acute and convalescent COVID-19 samples took place in the United States, Italy and Spain. Sources were T cells, B-cell-depleted T cells, or PBMCs; the material itself was cDNA or gDNA.

Germline V gives CDR1 MNHEY, CDR2 SVGEGT. V lost 2 bases to trimming and J lost 14 bases, with 12 bases between them. The CDR3 spans 12 residues. V is TRBV6-2 or TRBV6-3 and J is TRBJ1-4; D gene uncertain. The specimen sequenced was peripheral blood. This clonotype was sampled from an older man with active or convalescent COVID-19. CDR3 nucleotide sequence: TGTGCCAGCAGTTACGGGGAGACTCGTCTGTTTTTT. It specifies CASSYGETRLFF.